The 2 T cell receptor beta chains below all came from one sample that was sequenced in a study of glioma-infiltrating T cells (TCRdb year 2016). Sequenced on an Illumina MiSeq. TCR alpha and beta CDR3 regions were amplified with the iRepertoire nested amplicon-rescue multiplex PCR (arm-PCR) platform from RNA. TCRdb applied fastp at Q25 and MiXCR to the public reads, then kept only in-frame beta chains. Every CDR3 protein is listed once, alongside the most common genes and DNA of its rows. This sample holds fewer than 90,000 distinct CDR3 sequences; about 25% were observed only once. The ten largest clonotypes hold more than 6.5% of the sample. The sample comprised glioma tissue, nonneoplastic brain tissue, or PBMCs (not recorded which). The receptor source for this set is a human donor with low-grade glioma or glioblastoma, undergoing nonglioma brain surgery, or in good health (not recorded which).

This clonotype was seen more than once but under ten times. The rearrangement joins TRBV4-2 to TRBJ2-3, with D tentatively TRBD1 or TRBD2 (6 bases each). Trimming shortened V by 0 bases and J by 2 bases, and 15 bases separated the two germline ends. This CDR3 has 17 amino acids. From germline, CDR1 is LGHNA and CDR2 YNFKEQ. CDR3 amino acids: CASSQEGGPVYTDTQYF. The CDR3 DNA reads as TGTGCCAGCAGCCAAGAGGGGGGCCCGGTTTACACAGATACGCAGTATTTT.

This clonotype was counted ten times or more. V usage is TRBV2 and J usage is TRBJ1-4; no clear D. Trimming pared 4 bases from V and 3 bases from J, leaving 12 bases between. The CDR3 has 15 amino acids. Germline V gene sequence: CDR1 SNHLY, CDR2 FYNNEI. The CDR3 nucleotides read TGTGCCAGCAGTGGGTGGCAGCTTGCTAATGAAAAACTGTTTTTT. It yields the protein CASSGWQLANEKLFF. The whole variable domain, filled in from reference TRBV2 and TRBJ1-4, reads EPEVTQTPSHQVTQMGQEVILRCVPISNHLYFYWYRQILGQKVEFLVSFYNNEISEKSEIFDDQFSVERPDGSNFTLKIRSTKLEDSAMYFCASSGWQLANEKLFFGSGTQLSVL.